The 7 T cell receptor beta chains reported below all come from one sample, sequenced in a study of blood T cell repertoires in COVID-19 (dated by TCRdb to 2019 to 2021). Library construction relied on the immunoSEQ multiplex PCR assay. TCRdb carries this immuneACCESS record with in-frame sequences only. Its versions omit some clonotypes, under half of them owing to an unresolved V gene in the studies checked, with the rest unexplained. Within this sample are hundreds of thousands of clones, with under 90% of them counted one time only. Approximately 9% of the sample is held by the ten biggest clonotypes. Specimen: peripheral blood. The receptors were gathered from a woman aged 45-65 years who had recovered from COVID-19.

The genes are TRBV7-9 and TRBJ2-1, with D perhaps TRBD2 (8 bases). The CDR3 has 18 amino acids. V shed 6 bases and J shed 6 bases, with 27 bases lying between them. Germline V gene sequence: CDR1 SEHNR, CDR2 FQNEAQ (reference sequence). This CDR3 is CASSPKGGRLEGANEQFF. The DNA for the CDR3 is TGTGCCAGCAGTCCAAAGGGCGGGAGGCTGGAGGGGGCCAATGAGCAGTTCTTC.

The chain uses TRBV5-1 and TRBJ2-7, with D possibly matching TRBD1 (6 bases). Germline CDR1 SGHRS, CDR2 YFSETQ. CDR3 size: 14 residues. V was cut by 4 bases and J by 4 bases, with 15 bases left in between. The CDR3 is CASSPRDTLYEQYF. Here the CDR3 DNA reads TGCGCCAGCAGCCCCCGGGACACCCTTTACGAGCAGTACTTC.

J is TRBJ1-5 and V is TRBV5-1, with D possibly being TRBD1 (6 bases). The CDR3 is made up of 14 amino acids. V was trimmed by 4 bases and J by 6 bases, leaving 14 bases between them. Germline CDR1 is SGHRS and CDR2 is YFSETQ. CDR3 sequence (DNA): TGCGCCAGCAGCCTGGGTGGGGGCCTTCAGCCCCAGCATTTT. Protein sequence: CASSLGGGLQPQHF.

The genes are TRBV27 and TRBJ2-4; possible D gene TRBD1, 5 bases. CDR1 is MNHEY and CDR2 is SMNVEV in the germline V gene (reference sequence). The CDR3 runs to 12 residues. Trimming took 3 bases from V and 6 from J, leaving 6 bases between them. The chain's CDR3 is CASSFDRNIQYF. The CDR3, as DNA: TGTGCCAGCAGTTTTGACAGAAACATTCAGTACTTC.

The J gene is TRBJ1-2, the V gene TRBV30; maybe TRBD1 (6 bases). CDR3 size: 14 residues. Germline lookup yields CDR1 GTSNPN and CDR2 SVGIG (reference sequence). Trimming cost V 3 bases and J 8 bases, with 19 bases left between them. CDR3 loop: CAWRLEGHGWGYTF. The CDR3 nucleotides are TGTGCCTGGAGGCTCGAGGGACACGGGTGGGGCTACACCTTC.

V and J are TRBV18 and TRBJ1-2; no firm D call. Trimming took 0 bases from V and 2 from J, leaving 10 bases between them. The germline gives CDR1 KGHSH, CDR2 LQKENI. The CDR3 is 15 residues long. This CDR3 is CASSPPAYRNYGYTF. The CDR3, as DNA: TGTGCCAGCTCACCACCGGCATACAGAAACTATGGCTACACCTTC.

V and J are TRBV7-2 and TRBJ2-5; 12 bases are a match to TRBD2. Trimming took 0 bases from V and 0 from J; bases not matched to a gene: 11. This CDR3 has 20 residues. Germline values: CDR1 SGHTA, CDR2 FQGNSA. The DNA for the CDR3 is TGTGCCAGCAGCTTAGCCCCGGCTAGCGGGGGGGCCGGGGACCAAGAGACCCAGTACTTC. Protein sequence: CASSLAPASGGAGDQETQYF.